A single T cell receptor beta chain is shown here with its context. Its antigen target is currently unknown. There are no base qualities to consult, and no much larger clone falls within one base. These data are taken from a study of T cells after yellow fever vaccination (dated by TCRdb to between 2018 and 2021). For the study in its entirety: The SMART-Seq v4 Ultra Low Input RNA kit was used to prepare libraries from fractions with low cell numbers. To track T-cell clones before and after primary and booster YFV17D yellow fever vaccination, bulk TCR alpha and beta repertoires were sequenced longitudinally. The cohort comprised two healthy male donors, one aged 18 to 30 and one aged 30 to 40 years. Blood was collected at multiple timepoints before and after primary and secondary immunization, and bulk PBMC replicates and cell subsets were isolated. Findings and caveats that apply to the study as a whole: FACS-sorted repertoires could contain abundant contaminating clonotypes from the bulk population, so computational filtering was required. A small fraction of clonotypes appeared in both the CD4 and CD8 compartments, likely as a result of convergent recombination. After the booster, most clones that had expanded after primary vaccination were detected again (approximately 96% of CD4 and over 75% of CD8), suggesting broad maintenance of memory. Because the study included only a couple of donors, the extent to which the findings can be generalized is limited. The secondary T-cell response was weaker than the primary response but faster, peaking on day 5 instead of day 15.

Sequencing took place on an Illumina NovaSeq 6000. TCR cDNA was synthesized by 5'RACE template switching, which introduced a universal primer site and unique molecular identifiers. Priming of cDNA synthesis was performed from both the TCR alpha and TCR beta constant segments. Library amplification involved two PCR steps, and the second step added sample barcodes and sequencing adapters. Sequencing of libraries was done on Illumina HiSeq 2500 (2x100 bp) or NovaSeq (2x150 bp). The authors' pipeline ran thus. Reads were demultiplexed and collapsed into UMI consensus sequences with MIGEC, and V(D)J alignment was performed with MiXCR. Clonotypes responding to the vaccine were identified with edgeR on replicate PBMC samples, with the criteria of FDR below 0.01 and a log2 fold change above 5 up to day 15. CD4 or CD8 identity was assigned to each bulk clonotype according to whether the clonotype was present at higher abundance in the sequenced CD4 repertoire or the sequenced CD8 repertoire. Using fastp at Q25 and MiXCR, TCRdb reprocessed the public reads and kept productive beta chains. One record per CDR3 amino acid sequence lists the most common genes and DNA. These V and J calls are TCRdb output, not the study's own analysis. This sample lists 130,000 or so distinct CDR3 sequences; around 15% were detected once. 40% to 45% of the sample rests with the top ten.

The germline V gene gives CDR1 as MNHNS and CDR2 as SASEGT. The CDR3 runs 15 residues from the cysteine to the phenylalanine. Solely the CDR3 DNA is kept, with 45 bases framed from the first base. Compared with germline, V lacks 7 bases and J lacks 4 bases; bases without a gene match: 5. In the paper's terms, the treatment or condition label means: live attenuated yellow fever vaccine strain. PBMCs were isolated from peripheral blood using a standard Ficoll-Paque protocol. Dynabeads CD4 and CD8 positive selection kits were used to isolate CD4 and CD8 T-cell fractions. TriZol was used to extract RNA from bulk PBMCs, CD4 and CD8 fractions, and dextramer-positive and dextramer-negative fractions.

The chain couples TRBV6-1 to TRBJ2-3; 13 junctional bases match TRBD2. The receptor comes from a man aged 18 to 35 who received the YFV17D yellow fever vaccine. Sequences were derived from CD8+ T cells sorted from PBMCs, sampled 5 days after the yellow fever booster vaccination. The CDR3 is CASTRLAGGPDTQYF. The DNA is TGTGCCAGCACCAGACTAGCGGGGGGCCCAGATACGCAGTATTTT.